This T cell receptor (beta chain) was identified during a study of blood T cell repertoires in COVID-19. On the study more broadly: Samples came from the United States, Italy and Spain, spanning acute and convalescent COVID-19. PBMCs, B-cell-depleted T cells, or T cells were the source of the cDNA or gDNA that made up the material.

Measured with immunoSEQ multiplex PCR; TCRdb has only the in-frame clones, and not every one. Of a few hundred thousand clones in the sample, over 85% were seen once. Germline V gene lookup returns CDR1 SGHTA and CDR2 FQGNSA. Trimming pared 3 bases from V and 1 base from J, leaving 7 bases between. CDR3 size: 14 residues. The Seattle patients joined while their infection was active and were tracked longitudinally afterward. The chain has TRBV7-2 and TRBJ1-3; D is undetermined. Material: peripheral blood. The TCR was taken from a woman between 25 and 40 years old with COVID-19, enrolled during active disease. Written as DNA, the CDR3 is TGTGCCAGCAGCTTGGCAGGTTCTGGAAACACCATATATTTT. It yields the protein CASSLAGSGNTIYF.